This TCR beta chain came from a study of response to subunit inactivated influenza vaccine. Deletions cut 4 bases from V and 3 bases from J, with 12 bases between. CDR1 is SGHTA, CDR2 FQGNSA, per germline. The CDR3 is 14 residues long. One entry per CDR3 protein, called by TCRdb with MiXCR from the RT-PCR reads. The table records approximately 290,000 distinct CDR3 sequences, 20% to 25% of them present only once. The sample in question was PBMCs from blood, obtained approximately 22 months after vaccination. The rearrangement links TRBV7-2 to TRBJ1-2; D perhaps matches TRBD1 (6 bases). The origin of this receptor is a man aged 45 to 75 who received an inactivated influenza vaccine. The CDR3 DNA is TGTGCCAGCAGCTCCCGGACAGCCTACTATGGCTACACCTTC. Amino acid sequence: CASSSRTAYYGYTF.